Presented here are 31 T cell receptor beta chains from one specimen sequenced in a study of response to subunit inactivated influenza vaccine. Each CDR3 protein gets one entry after TCRdb re-called the RT-PCR reads with MiXCR. The sample has hundreds of thousands of distinct CDR3 sequences; approximately 14% are singletons. Sequenced material: PBMCs from blood, taken approximately 12 days after vaccination. The receptors originated from a man in his forties or fifties who received an inactivated influenza vaccine.

The CDR3 coding sequence is TGTGCCAGTCGACAGGTCTCCTACAATGAGCAGTTCTTC. Translated, it gives CASRQVSYNEQFF. The rearrangement uses TRBV6-1 and TRBJ2-1; possible D gene TRBD1, 6 bases. Trimming removed 9 bases at V and 0 bases at J, with 9 bases between. In germline, CDR1 is MNHNS, CDR2 SASEGT. This CDR3 region has 13 residues.

This chain links TRBV7-8 with TRBJ2-7; D tentatively reads TRBD1 or TRBD2 (5 bases each). Germline assignment: CDR1 SGHVS and CDR2 FQNEAQ. The CDR3 spans 15 residues. V was trimmed by 1 base and J by 0 bases, leaving 10 bases between them. CDR3 residues: CASSLVGRDSYEQYF. For the CDR3, the DNA is TGTGCCAGCAGCTTAGTGGGACGGGACTCCTACGAGCAGTACTTC.

The J gene is TRBJ2-1, the V gene TRBV7-3; perhaps TRBD2 as D (7 bases). Per germline, CDR1 SGHTA and CDR2 FQGTGA. The CDR3 sequence is 16 residues long. The ends were cut back, 1 base at V and 4 bases at J, with 14 bases in the middle. Here the CDR3 reads CASSLIGGARYNEQFF. DNA for the CDR3: TGTGCCAGCAGCTTAATTGGGGGGGCCCGATACAATGAGCAGTTCTTC.

This clonotype was counted between two and nine times. J is TRBJ2-3 and V is TRBV10-3; 8 nucleotides agree with TRBD1. CDR3 length equals 18 residues. The germline gives CDR1 ENHRY, CDR2 SYGVKD. V was pared by 2 bases and J by 1 base, with 11 bases of the junction left unmatched. The CDR3 DNA sequence: TGTGCCATCAGTGAGATCGGGGGCAGGGGGCAGGGCACAGATACGCAGTATTTT. Its translation: CAISEIGGRGQGTDTQYF.

The sample holds many counts of this clonotype. The chain uses TRBV7-9 and TRBJ1-3, with 7 bases lining up with TRBD1. V was clipped by 4 bases and J by 4 bases; unmatched bases: 4. This CDR3 contains 14 residues. Germline CDR1 and CDR2: SEHNR and FQNEAQ (reference sequence). This CDR3 reads CASSSTGRGNTIYF. CDR3 DNA: TGTGCCAGCAGCTCGACAGGGAGAGGAAACACCATATATTTT.

This clonotype was detected a few times. V usage is TRBV5-1 and J usage is TRBJ2-7; maybe TRBD1 (6 bases). CDR3 length: 15 amino acids. CDR1 and CDR2 from the germline V gene are SGHRS and YFSETQ. Trimming took 4 bases from V and 3 from J, leaving 17 bases between them. The CDR3 here is CASSATGFSDYEQYF. For the CDR3, the DNA is TGCGCCAGCAGCGCCACAGGGTTTTCGGACTACGAGCAGTACTTC.

This clonotype was observed a few times. The chain recombines TRBV24-1 with TRBJ2-7, with TRBD1 matching over 7 bases. V was clipped by 3 bases and J by 9 bases; unmatched bases: 1. Germline V gene sequence: CDR1 KGHDR, CDR2 SFDVKD. The CDR3 has 11 amino acids. As DNA, the CDR3 is TGTGCCACCAGTGATCGGACAGGGCAGTACTTC. It yields the protein CATSDRTGQYF.

This clonotype was found once. The germline gene is not matched at one end of the junction; a read error may be the cause. The V and J genes are TRBV11-2 and TRBJ2-3, with D possibly matching TRBD1 (5 bases). Germline V gene sequence: CDR1 SGHAT, CDR2 FQNNGV. The CDR3 is made up of 14 amino acids. CDR3: CACRPPWGGNTQYF. CDR3 sequence (DNA): TGTGCCTGCAGACCCCCCTGGGGCGGAAATACGCAGTATTTT.

The CDR3 region has the DNA TGCAGCGCAAAAGAAAAGGGCCCTGTCGATGAGCAGTTCTTC. Translated, it gives CSAKEKGPVDEQFF. The gene calls are TRBV29-1 and TRBJ2-1; D uncertain. The ends were cut back, 7 bases at V and 8 bases at J, with 21 bases in the middle. Germline V CDR1 and CDR2: SQVTM, ANQGSEA. This CDR3 is 14 amino acids long.

This chain joins TRBV18 and TRBJ2-2, with D perhaps matching TRBD1 (5 bases). V lost 6 bases and J lost 2, with 13 bases in between. The CDR3 consists of 15 residues. The germline CDR1 and CDR2 sequences are KGHSH and LQKENI. The CDR3: CASSPTTDNTGELFF. The CDR3 DNA reads as TGTGCCAGCTCGCCTACGACAGACAACACCGGGGAGCTGTTTTTT. Complete variable domain (other parts from reference TRBV18 and TRBJ2-2): NAGVMQNPRHLVRRRGQEARLRCSPMKGHSHVYWYRQLPEEGLKFMVYLQKENIIDESGMPKERFSAEFPKEGPSILRIQQVVRGDSAAYFCASSPTTDNTGELFFGEGSRLTVL.

The CDR3 reads CASSPSAGGLYNEQFF. The CDR3 nucleotides are TGTGCCAGCAGCCCCTCGGCGGGGGGGTTATACAATGAGCAGTTCTTC. The V call is TRBV7-2, the J call TRBJ2-1; 9 bases agree with TRBD2. The CDR3 has 16 residues. With V trimmed by 5 bases and J by 4 bases, 9 bases remained unmatched. Germline values: CDR1 SGHTA, CDR2 FQGNSA. The full variable domain, rest sourced from reference TRBV7-2 and TRBJ2-1, is GAGVSQSPSNKVTEKGKDVELRCDPISGHTALYWYRQSLGQGLEFLIYFQGNSAPDKSGLPSDRFSAERTGGSVSTLTIQRTQQEDSAVYLCASSPSAGGLYNEQFFGPGTRLTVL.

A few counts support this clonotype. This rearrangement joins TRBV29-1 to TRBJ1-5; the match to TRBD1 covers 7 bases. CDR3 length: 13 residues. The V and J ends lost 6 bases and 0 bases, in that order; junction bases with no gene match: 2. CDR1 and CDR2 from the germline V gene are SQVTM and ANQGSEA. In DNA form, the CDR3 reads TGCAGCGTGGGACAGAATAGCAATCAGCCCCAGCATTTT. The encoded protein is CSVGQNSNQPQHF.

The genes are TRBV27 and TRBJ1-2; D possibly corresponds to TRBD1 (6 bases). The CDR3 contains 15 residues. Trimming took 4 bases from V and 2 from J, leaving 14 bases between them. Germline CDR1 is MNHEY and CDR2 is SMNVEV (reference sequence). CDR3 coding DNA: TGTGCCAGCAGTTCGCTGACAGGAGAGAACTATGGCTACACCTTC. This translates into CASSSLTGENYGYTF.

This clonotype appeared many times. The chain combines TRBV29-1 with TRBJ2-3, with D maybe TRBD1 (5 bases). V dropped 1 base and J dropped 1 base, with 9 bases sitting between them. The CDR3 spans 14 residues. CDR1 is SQVTM, CDR2 ANQGSEA, per germline. The DNA for the CDR3 is TGCAGCGTTGAAGGGGGCGGTGGCACAGATACGCAGTATTTT. This codes for CSVEGGGGTDTQYF.

The chain carries TRBV29-1 and TRBJ2-6; D could derive from TRBD1 or TRBD2 (5 bases each). Germline loops: CDR1 SQVTM, CDR2 ANQGSEA. V was clipped by 8 bases and J by 0 bases, with 14 bases between them. The CDR3 has 15 amino acids. CDR3 sequence (DNA): TGCAGCACTAGGGGTCAGGACTCTGGGGCCAACGTCCTGACTTTC. As protein: CSTRGQDSGANVLTF.

Only a few counts were recorded for this clonotype. The rearrangement links TRBV5-1 to TRBJ2-3; D ambiguous. Germline V CDR1 and CDR2: SGHRS, YFSETQ. The V gene lost 4 bases and the J gene lost 9 bases, with 12 bases spanning the gap. The CDR3 runs to 12 residues. CDR3 nucleotide sequence: TGCGCCAGCAGCCCTGGGCAGGACACGCAGTATTTT. This sequence encodes CASSPGQDTQYF. Full variable domain (remainder filled in from reference TRBV5-1 and TRBJ2-3): KAGVTQTPRYLIKTRGQQVTLSCSPISGHRSVSWYQQTPGQGLQFLFEYFSETQRNKGNFPGRFSGRQFSNSRSEMNVSTLELGDSALYLCASSPGQDTQYFGPGTRLTVL.

This clonotype was seen more than once but under ten times. The chain couples TRBV4-2 to TRBJ1-5, with TRBD1 identical over 12 bases. CDR1 is LGHNA and CDR2 is YNFKEQ in the germline V gene. With V trimmed by 3 bases and J by 7 bases, 4 bases remained unmatched. The CDR3 has 15 amino acids. The CDR3 spells CASSQGQGAGQPQHF. DNA for the CDR3: TGTGCCAGCAGCCAGGGACAGGGGGCAGGGCAGCCCCAGCATTTT.

The chain joins TRBV7-9 to TRBJ2-1; D is undetermined. CDR3 length equals 11 residues. V lost 6 bases, J lost 7 bases, and 7 bases lay in between. CDR1 is SEHNR, CDR2 FQNEAQ, per germline (reference sequence). CDR3 sequence: CASSTFNEQFF. The CDR3 DNA sequence: TGTGCCAGCAGTACATTTAATGAGCAGTTCTTC. Complete variable domain (other parts from reference TRBV7-9 and TRBJ2-1): DTGVSQNPRHKITKRGQNVTFRCDPISEHNRLYWYRQTLGQGPEFLTYFQNEAQLEKSRLLSDRFSAERPKGSFSTLEIQRTEQGDSAMYLCASSTFNEQFFGPGTRLTVL.

There are a few counts of this clonotype. V is TRBV12-3 or TRBV12-4 and J is TRBJ1-5; 7 nucleotides line up with TRBD1. Trimming took 6 bases from V and 0 from J; bases not matched to a gene: 5. The CDR3 covers 15 residues. The CDR3 region is CASSRTGDSNQPQHF. CDR3 sequence (DNA): TGTGCCAGCAGCCGTACAGGGGATAGCAATCAGCCCCAGCATTTT.

In its sample, this clonotype was seen many times. This chain uses TRBV4-3 with TRBJ1-4; 11 bases are a match to TRBD1. This CDR3 spans 19 amino acids. The V and J ends lost 1 base and 7 bases, in that order; junction bases with no gene match: 14. The V gene's germline CDR1 is LGHNA and CDR2 YSLEER. The CDR3 sequence is CASSQVWDRGSSRVEKLFF. The CDR3 DNA follows: TGCGCCAGCAGCCAAGTTTGGGACAGGGGGTCGTCTAGGGTTGAAAAACTGTTTTTT.

This clonotype occurred a few times. The J gene is TRBJ2-1, the V gene TRBV5-1, with D perhaps matching TRBD2 (6 bases). The germline V gene has CDR1 SGHRS and CDR2 YFSETQ. The CDR3 contains 14 residues. V lost 0 bases to trimming and J lost 6 bases, with 10 bases between them. CDR3 DNA sequence: TGCGCCAGCAGCTTGGGGGACTTCCTCAATGAGCAGTTCTTC. It codes for CASSLGDFLNEQFF.

J is TRBJ2-1 and V is TRBV18; D uncertain. Germline assignment: CDR1 KGHSH and CDR2 LQKENI. V lost 3 bases and J lost 8, with 8 bases in between. CDR3 length equals 12 residues. The chain's CDR3 is CASSPGWDEQFF. The CDR3 bases are TGTGCCAGCTCACCCGGGTGGGATGAGCAGTTCTTC. The variable domain in full, with the rest retrieved from reference TRBV18 and TRBJ2-1, is NAGVMQNPRHLVRRRGQEARLRCSPMKGHSHVYWYRQLPEEGLKFMVYLQKENIIDESGMPKERFSAEFPKEGPSILRIQQVVRGDSAAYFCASSPGWDEQFFGPGTRLTVL.

This clonotype occurred many times. The rearrangement joins TRBV6-1 to TRBJ1-2; 8 bases line up with TRBD1. The J segment lost 4 bases and the V segment lost 5 bases, leaving 9 bases of the junction unmatched. CDR1 is MNHNS, CDR2 SASEGT, per germline. This CDR3 has 15 residues. In DNA, the CDR3 is TGTGCCAGCAGTAGAGACAGGGGCGAAATCTATGGCTACACCTTC. Amino acids: CASSRDRGEIYGYTF.

This chain connects TRBV5-6 to TRBJ2-1; D not resolved. This CDR3 comprises 15 residues. With 4 bases removed from V and 11 bases from J, the gap between germline ends came to 22 bases. CDR1 SGHDT and CDR2 YYEEEE come from the germline V gene. This CDR3 reads CASSPTPRGPMQQFF. The CDR3 DNA sequence: TGTGCCAGCAGCCCAACGCCACGAGGCCCAATGCAGCAGTTCTTC.

This clonotype came up a few times. This sequence joins TRBV5-5 and TRBJ2-1; TRBD1 might be the D (5 bases). There are 16 residues in the CDR3. The germline gives CDR1 SGHKS, CDR2 YYEKEE (reference sequence). Trimming pared 0 bases from V and 1 base from J, leaving 11 bases between. The CDR3 reads CASSLAGRVSYNEQFF. The CDR3 DNA reads TGTGCCAGCAGCTTGGCTGGCAGGGTTTCCTACAATGAGCAGTTCTTC.

Turning to this clonotype: The CDR3 carries no conserved terminal phenylalanine or tryptophan, so it likely arises from a read error. This chain connects TRBV28 to TRBJ2-1; perhaps TRBD1 as D (5 bases). The CDR3 is 17 amino acids. The germline V gene has CDR1 MDHEN and CDR2 SYDVKM. V shed 6 bases and J shed 1 base, with 19 bases lying between them. CDR3 coding DNA: TGTGCCAGCAGCCGGAAAGGGGTTCTATTTTCCTACAATGAGCAGTTCTTA. It is translated as CASSRKGVLFSYNEQFL.

The rearrangement links TRBV7-2 to TRBJ2-2; D is possibly TRBD1 (5 bases). This CDR3 is 16 amino acids long. V was pared by 2 bases and J by 3 bases, with 13 bases between. Germline loops: CDR1 SGHTA, CDR2 FQGNSA. As DNA, the CDR3 is TGTGCCAGCAGCTTAAGTGGGGCCGGGTACACCGGGGAGCTGTTTTTT. It yields the protein CASSLSGAGYTGELFF.

The chain combines TRBV15 with TRBJ1-1; unclear D gene. The CDR3 is made up of 14 amino acids. Germline CDR1 is LNHNV and CDR2 is YYDKDF (reference sequence). V shed 1 base and J shed 4 bases, with 10 bases lying between them. The CDR3 protein is CATSRGSGGTEAFF. CDR3 sequence (DNA): TGTGCCACCAGCAGAGGCTCGGGAGGCACTGAAGCTTTCTTT.

This clonotype was seen a handful of times. The V gene is TRBV12-3 or TRBV12-4, the J gene TRBJ2-1, with TRBD1 matching over 8 bases. The CDR3 contains 15 residues. V lost 7 bases to trimming and J lost 4 bases; unmatched junction nucleotides: 9. Here the CDR3 DNA reads TGTGCCAGCACTCGCGGGACAGGTATTTACAATGAGCAGTTCTTC. It is translated as CASTRGTGIYNEQFF.

This clonotype was counted only a few times. This chain joins TRBV12-3 or TRBV12-4 and TRBJ2-5; the match to TRBD2 covers 10 bases. The V gene end was trimmed by 6 bases and the J gene end by 2 bases; junction bases not matched to a gene: 3. The CDR3 sequence is 14 residues long. The CDR3 coding sequence is TGTGCCAGCAGGCGAGCGGGGGGGCAAGAGACCCAGTACTTC. Translation: CASRRAGGQETQYF.

This clonotype appeared a few times. This chain uses TRBV5-6 with TRBJ1-2; TRBD1 is a possible D gene (5 bases). The CDR3 extends over 15 amino acids. Germline values: CDR1 SGHDT, CDR2 YYEEEE. The germline V and J ends were trimmed by 3 bases and 3 bases, with 15 bases remaining between them. CDR3 protein: CASSWGDGTYYGYTF. The DNA of the CDR3 is TGTGCCAGCAGCTGGGGGGACGGAACTTACTATGGCTACACCTTC.